This TCR beta chain was recorded in a study of blood T cell repertoires in COVID-19 (TCRdb year 2020). With respect to the entire study: Samples from collaborators originated in the United States, Italy and Spain and spanned both the acute and convalescent phases of COVID-19. Samples came from the ongoing ImmuneRACE study (first 160 participants) plus 1,254 subjects from 6 global collaborators. The material from the prospective study consisted of cDNA or gDNA derived from T cells, B-cell-depleted T cells, or PBMCs. HLA class I and class II types, where available, came from metadata supplied by the sample provider rather than from assay-based typing. Subjects who had been exposed to COVID-19, were actively infected with it, or had recovered from it provided the deeply sampled blood TCRbeta repertoires that made up the dataset. Sample metadata almost always included a de-identified subject ID, COVID-19 status, age in years and sex. The repertoires were released in a freely available public database meant as a resource for research on the immune response to SARS-CoV-2.

The collaborating institutions used their own protocols to collect whole blood in K2EDTA tubes. For TCRbeta analysis, collaborator samples were shipped as frozen whole blood, as isolated PBMCs, or as DNA extracted from either sample type. Overall results and qualifications from the work: The amount of clinical and demographic metadata varied by source and participant and was provided uncurated.

TCRbeta CDR3 regions were amplified from genomic DNA by means of the immunoSEQ Assay, a bias-controlled multiplex PCR. The study's processing was this. The number of nucleated cells in each sample was estimated by amplification of reference gene primers within the assay. To quantify the absolute abundance of each unique TCRbeta CDR3 rearrangement, sequence reads were collapsed and filtered. For each sample, productive Simpson clonality was calculated as the square root of Simpson's diversity index across productive rearrangements. The clones in this table, taken by TCRdb from immuneACCESS, are in-frame only. Not every clone is retained; where verified, under half of the shortfall comes from an unresolved V gene, and the cause of the rest is unknown. D and trimming come from the DNA, and the V and J calls and clone size come from that table. The sample contains just over 60,000 clones, more than 60% of them found a single time. Clones ranked in the top ten supply over 15% of the sample.

The sample holds a few counts of this clone. What this receptor recognizes is not known. No base qualities exist here, and no much larger clone lies one base off it. The origin of this receptor is a man between 60 and 75 years old with acute or convalescent COVID-19. The sequenced sample consisted of peripheral blood.

Here the CDR3 is given as CASSLGSEPYEQYF. The nucleotide sequence is given as TGTGCCAGCAGCTTAGGGTCAGAACCCTACGAGCAGTACTTC. This receptor chain uses TRBV7-9 and TRBJ2-7, with the D segment identity uncertain. The CDR3 runs 14 amino acids, cysteine and phenylalanine included. Of the read, only the CDR3 DNA is kept; its 42 bases are in frame from base 1. V drops 1 base and J drops 2 bases, leaving 9 bases in between. CDR1 SEHNR and CDR2 FQNEAQ are derived from the germline V gene (reference sequence).